This paragraph reports one T cell receptor (beta chain). Its specificity is unknown. Amplification used 60 Vbeta primers and 13 Jbeta primers. Some clones are missing from TCRdb's copy, which holds only in-frame ones; the method was immunoSEQ multiplex PCR. Here the sample spans some 150,000 clones, about 88% being singletons. The data stem from a study of cytomegalovirus exposure and HLA in healthy donors. Study-wide results and limits: Exclusion as indistinguishable affected some V segments, including TRBV6-2 and TRBV6-3.

Trimming removed 8 bases at V and 2 bases at J, with 18 bases between. The CDR3 runs 15 residues. The germline CDR1 and CDR2 sequences are MDHEN and SYDVKM. The V gene is TRBV28, the J gene TRBJ1-1; TRBD1 might be the D (5 bases). Sequenced sample: PBMCs. The TCR originated in a woman between 18 and 29 years old in good health and CMV-seronegative. In DNA form, the CDR3 reads TGTGCCAGCGTCCGGGCGGGACCAGGAAACACTGAAGCTTTCTTT. Translation: CASVRAGPGNTEAFF.